A single sample is the source of the 23 T cell receptor beta chains below, sequenced in a study of memory CD4+ T cells and cytomegalovirus serostatus. Sequenced by immunoSEQ multiplex PCR; TCRdb stores in-frame clones only, minus some. The sample yields about 38,000 clones, around 80% seen once. Single viable CD3+CD4+CD8-CD45RO+ cells were sorted as the memory CD4+ T cells. Input material: memory CD4+ T cells from blood. The receptors shown here come from an adult in good health and CMV-seropositive.

This rearrangement joins TRBV15 to TRBJ1-6; 8 bases match TRBD1. Germline CDR1 LNHNV, CDR2 YYDKDF (reference sequence). The CDR3 totals 15 residues. V trimming: 5 bases; J trimming: 3 bases; junction bases outside the gene matches: 3. The CDR3 here is CATSGTGGYNSPLHF. For the CDR3, the DNA is TGTGCCACCAGCGGTACAGGGGGCTATAATTCACCCCTCCACTTT.

This clone was seen more than once but under ten times. The chain couples TRBV2 to TRBJ1-1, with 7 bases identical to TRBD1. Trimming took 4 bases from V and 3 from J; bases not matched to a gene: 2. Germline V lookup: CDR1 SNHLY, CDR2 FYNNEI. This CDR3 comprises 13 residues. CDR3 protein: CASSGTGDTEAFF. The CDR3, as DNA: TGTGCCAGCAGTGGGACAGGTGACACTGAAGCTTTCTTT.

This chain connects TRBV7-3 to TRBJ2-1; TRBD1 is a possible D gene (5 bases). Trimming left V 2 bases short and J 9 bases short, with 14 bases between. The length of the CDR3 is 14 residues. The germline CDR1 and CDR2 sequences are SGHTA and FQGTGA. As DNA, the CDR3 is TGTGCCAGCAGCTTAGGGCTCTCTAGGGGTGAGCAGTTCTTC. Translating gives CASSLGLSRGEQFF.

The chain combines TRBV5-8 with TRBJ2-7; TRBD1 matches 7 bases. Per germline, CDR1 SGHTS and CDR2 YDEGEE. The CDR3 is 14 amino acids. The V segment lost 3 bases and the J segment 0 bases; nucleotides outside the gene matches: 3. This chain's CDR3 is CASSSRQGSYEQYF. The DNA of the CDR3 is TGTGCCAGCAGCTCCCGACAGGGCTCCTACGAGCAGTACTTC.

This sequence joins TRBV1 and TRBJ1-5. TRBV1 is classified as a pseudogene. This CDR3 is built from 18 residues. CDR3 DNA sequence: TGCACCAGCAGCCAAGGGGAGCAGAGAAAACCTCACAATCAGCCCCAGCATTTT. It encodes CTSSQGEQRKPHNQPQHF.

By share of the sample, this clone is medium-sized. Since the CDR3 does not end with the conserved phenylalanine or tryptophan, this likely comes from a read error. No DNA is shown, since the ends of the CDR3 on it are uncertain; the CDR3 is the one TCRdb lists. The chain joins TRBV19 to TRBJ1-1; the table calls TRBD1, which could not be checked here. The CDR3 has 12 amino acids, counting both end residues. CDR1 is LNHDA and CDR2 is SQIVND in the germline V gene (reference sequence). CDR3 sequence reads: CASSMPPDRSWN.

This chain connects TRBV7-2 to TRBJ2-1; D might be TRBD2 (5 bases). The CDR3 spans 14 residues. V lost 3 bases to trimming and J lost 3 bases, with 9 bases between them. Per germline, CDR1 SGHTA and CDR2 FQGNSA. CDR3 in amino acids: CASSFGADYNEQFF. Written as DNA, the CDR3 is TGTGCCAGCAGCTTTGGAGCGGACTACAATGAGCAGTTCTTC.

The chain has TRBV10-3 and TRBJ2-3; 10 nucleotides align to TRBD1. Germline trimming cut 10 bases from V and 2 bases from J; bases unmatched to any gene: 15. Germline-derived CDR1 and CDR2 are ENHRY and SYGVKD. The CDR3 loop spans 17 amino acids. CDR3 nucleotides: TGTGCCACCGGGCCTACCACGGGACAGGGGACCACAGATACGCAGTATTTT. Translating it yields CATGPTTGQGTTDTQYF.

The genes are TRBV14 and TRBJ2-1; weak D call: TRBD1 (5 bases). Germline-derived CDR1 and CDR2 are SGHDN and FVKESK. The CDR3 is made up of 17 amino acids. Trimming removed 0 bases from V and 3 bases from J, with 15 bases in between. CDR3 coding DNA: TGTGCCAGCAGCCAAGATTGGGGCAGTTTGGGCTACAATGAGCAGTTCTTC. Translating gives CASSQDWGSLGYNEQFF.

This clone was picked up one time. The V and J genes are TRBV5-8 and TRBJ2-3; 8 positions agree with TRBD2. The CDR3 has 15 residues. V lost 5 bases and J lost 3; bases outside the gene matches: 8. The V gene's germline CDR1 is SGHTS and CDR2 YDEGEE. In nucleotides, the CDR3 is TGTGCCAGCAGTGAAGCGGGAGCGGGTACAGATACGCAGTATTTT. Protein: CASSEAGAGTDTQYF.

This clone was seen a single time. The chain employs TRBV7-2 and TRBJ2-1, with D maybe TRBD2 (6 bases). Germline V gene lookup returns CDR1 SGHTA and CDR2 FQGNSA. Trimming cost V 5 bases and J 6 bases, with 11 bases left between them. This CDR3 is built from 13 residues. CDR3 nucleotides: TGTGCCAGCAGCGCGACTAGGGGCAATGAGCAGTTCTTC. It translates to CASSATRGNEQFF.

This chain links TRBV19 with TRBJ1-2; 10 bases line up with TRBD1. The trim removed 5 bases at V and 5 bases at J, leaving 8 bases unmatched. Germline CDR1 is LNHDA and CDR2 is SQIVND (reference sequence). The CDR3 runs 15 residues. DNA of the CDR3: TGTGCCAGTAGTCTGACAGGGGGCGCATCTTATGGCTACACCTTC. Translation gives CASSLTGGASYGYTF. Variable domain in full (rest from reference TRBV19 and TRBJ1-2): DGGITQSPKYLFRKEGQNVTLSCEQNLNHDAMYWYRQDPGQGLRLIYYSQIVNDFQKGDIAEGYSVSREKKESFPLTVTSAQKNPTAFYLCASSLTGGASYGYTFGSGTRLTVV.

The chain carries TRBV27 and TRBJ2-3; D is unclear. The CDR3 has 13 amino acids. Trimming shortened V by 8 bases and J by 6 bases, and 15 bases separated the two germline ends. Germline V gives CDR1 MNHEY, CDR2 SMNVEV (reference sequence). CDR3 DNA: TGTGCCAGCTCAAGATCCGAGACCGATACGCAGTATTTT. Protein product: CASSRSETDTQYF.

This clone was recorded once. The chain uses TRBV11-1 and TRBJ1-2, with 10 bases that match TRBD1. The V gene end was trimmed by 5 bases and the J gene end by 6 bases; junction bases not matched to a gene: 9. Germline V gene data show CDR1 as SGHAT and CDR2 as FQDESV (reference sequence). The CDR3 has 15 residues. The CDR3 DNA follows: TGTGCCAGCAGCCCGAGACAGGGGGCTTTCGATGGCTACACCTTC. Amino acid sequence: CASSPRQGAFDGYTF.

CDR3 coding DNA: TGTGCCAGCAGTCCGTCGTACGCGAACCTCTACGAGCAGTACTTC. Protein sequence: CASSPSYANLYEQYF. The V call is TRBV28, the J call TRBJ2-7; unclear D gene. Trimming removed 5 bases from V and 3 bases from J, with 17 bases in between. This CDR3 is built from 15 residues. Germline V CDR1 and CDR2: MDHEN, SYDVKM. The full variable domain, rest sourced from reference TRBV28 and TRBJ2-7, is DVKVTQSSRYLVKRTGEKVFLECVQDMDHENMFWYRQDPGLGLRLIYFSYDVKMKEKGDIPEGYSVSREKKERFSLILESASTNQTSMYLCASSPSYANLYEQYFGPGTRLTVT.

The chain joins TRBV5-5 to TRBJ2-1; TRBD2 aligns across 7 bases. The germline CDR1 and CDR2 sequences are SGHKS and YYEKEE (reference sequence). The CDR3 length is 15 residues. Losses at the gene ends were 0 bases for V and 6 bases for J; bases not matched to a gene: 6. The CDR3 DNA is TGTGCCAGCAGCTTGGCGGGGGGAGGGTTCAATGAGCAGTTCTTC. This gives the protein CASSLAGGGFNEQFF.

V and J are TRBV4-1 and TRBJ1-1; a possible D gene is TRBD1 (5 bases). Trimming removed 5 bases from V and 3 bases from J, with 19 bases in between. The CDR3 covers 16 residues. CDR1 is MGHRA, CDR2 YSYEKL, per germline. CDR3 DNA: TGCGCCAGCAGCGATACCGGGGGGAATTGGGACACTGAAGCTTTCTTT. Its translation is CASSDTGGNWDTEAFF.

V and J are TRBV7-2 and TRBJ2-5, with D unclear. Trimming removed 5 bases at V and 1 base at J, with 11 bases between. CDR3 length equals 14 residues. CDR1 SGHTA and CDR2 FQGNSA come from the germline V gene. The CDR3 loop reads CASSLGRVQETQYF. The CDR3 nucleotides are TGTGCCAGCAGCCTTGGTAGGGTCCAAGAGACCCAGTACTTC. The full variable domain, completed using reference TRBV7-2 and TRBJ2-5, is GAGVSQSPSNKVTEKGKDVELRCDPISGHTALYWYRQSLGQGLEFLIYFQGNSAPDKSGLPSDRFSAERTGGSVSTLTIQRTQQEDSAVYLCASSLGRVQETQYFGPGTRLLVL.

Here the CDR3 reads CSVAPTPNTEAFF. The CDR3 DNA reads as TGCAGCGTCGCACCAACACCGAACACTGAAGCTTTCTTT. J is TRBJ1-1 and V is TRBV29-1, with D uncertain. Between the trimmed V and J ends, which lost 6 bases and 1 base, there was a span of 12 bases. CDR3 length equals 13 residues. CDR1 is SQVTM and CDR2 is ANQGSEA in the germline V gene.

This clone was found a few times. J is TRBJ1-2 and V is TRBV19; possibly TRBD1 for D (6 bases). The CDR3 is 16 residues long. Trimming removed 4 bases from V and 7 bases from J, with 22 bases in between. From germline, CDR1 is LNHDA and CDR2 SQIVND (reference sequence). The CDR3 sequence: CASSTADSLGVGGYTF. In DNA, the CDR3 is TGTGCCAGTAGTACAGCGGACAGCCTCGGGGTGGGTGGCTACACCTTC.

V is TRBV27 and J is TRBJ2-3, with 9 nucleotides matching TRBD1. V trimming: 1 base; J trimming: 0 bases; junction bases outside the gene matches: 11. Germline lookup yields CDR1 MNHEY and CDR2 SMNVEV (reference sequence). The CDR3 runs 19 residues. CDR3 amino acids: CASSLYNPGTGQSTDTQYF. The CDR3, as DNA: TGTGCCAGCAGTTTATATAACCCAGGGACAGGGCAAAGCACAGATACGCAGTATTTT.

The rearrangement uses TRBV6-5 and TRBJ2-6; TRBD1 agrees at 7 bases. Germline-derived CDR1 and CDR2 are MNHEY and SVGAGI. The J segment lost 1 base and the V segment lost 6 bases, leaving 0 bases of the junction unmatched. The CDR3 runs 14 residues. The CDR3 sequence: CASRTGSGANVLTF. The CDR3 bases are TGTGCCAGCAGGACAGGGTCTGGGGCCAACGTCCTGACTTTC.

The table lists this clone with a few counts. The chain recombines TRBV28 with TRBJ2-3, with a tentative D call TRBD2 (6 bases). The CDR3 totals 17 residues. The V end lost 4 bases, the J end lost 2 bases, and 19 bases lay between the germline ends. The germline V gene encodes CDR1 MDHEN and CDR2 SYDVKM. In nucleotides, the CDR3 is TGTGCCAGCAGTTCCCCCCTCGGGTTAGCGGACACAGATACGCAGTATTTT. Translated: CASSSPLGLADTDTQYF.